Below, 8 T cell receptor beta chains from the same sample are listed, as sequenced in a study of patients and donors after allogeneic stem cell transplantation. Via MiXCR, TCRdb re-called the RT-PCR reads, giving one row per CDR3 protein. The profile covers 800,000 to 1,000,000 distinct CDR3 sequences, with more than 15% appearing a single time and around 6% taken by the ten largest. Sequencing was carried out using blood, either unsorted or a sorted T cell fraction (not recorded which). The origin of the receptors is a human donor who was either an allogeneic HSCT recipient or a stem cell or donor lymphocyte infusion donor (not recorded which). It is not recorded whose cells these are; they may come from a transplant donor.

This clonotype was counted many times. The CDR3 protein is CATSRDGRGGPDTQYF. The CDR3, as DNA: TGTGCCACCAGCAGAGATGGGCGGGGGGGCCCCGATACGCAGTATTTT. The chain is built from TRBV15 and TRBJ2-3; TRBD2 matches 9 bases. CDR3 length: 16 residues. The V and J ends lost 0 bases and 6 bases, in that order; junction bases with no gene match: 7. Per the germline V gene, CDR1 is LNHNV and CDR2 is YYDKDF (reference sequence).

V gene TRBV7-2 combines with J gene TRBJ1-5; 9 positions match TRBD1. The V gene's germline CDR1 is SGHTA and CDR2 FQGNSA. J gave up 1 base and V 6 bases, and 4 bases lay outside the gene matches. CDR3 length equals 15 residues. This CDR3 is CASRAGQGSNQPQHF. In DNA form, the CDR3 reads TGTGCCAGCAGGGCAGGACAGGGGAGCAATCAGCCCCAGCATTTT.

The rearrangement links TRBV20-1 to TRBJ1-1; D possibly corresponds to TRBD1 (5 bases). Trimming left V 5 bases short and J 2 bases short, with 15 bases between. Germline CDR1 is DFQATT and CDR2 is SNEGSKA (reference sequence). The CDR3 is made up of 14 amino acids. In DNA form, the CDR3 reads TGCAGTGCTTCTCGGGGACGCGGCAACACTGAAGCTTTCTTT. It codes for CSASRGRGNTEAFF.

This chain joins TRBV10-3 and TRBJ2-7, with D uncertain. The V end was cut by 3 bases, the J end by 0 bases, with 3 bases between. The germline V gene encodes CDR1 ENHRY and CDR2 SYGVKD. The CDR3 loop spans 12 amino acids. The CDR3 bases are TGTGCCATCAGTGAATACTCCTACGAGCAGTACTTC. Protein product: CAISEYSYEQYF.

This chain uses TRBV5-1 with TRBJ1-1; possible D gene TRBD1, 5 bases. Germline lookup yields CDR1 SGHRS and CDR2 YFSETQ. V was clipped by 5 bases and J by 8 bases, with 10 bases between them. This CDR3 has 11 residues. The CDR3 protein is CASRSREEAFF. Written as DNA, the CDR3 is TGCGCCAGCAGATCCAGGGAGGAAGCTTTCTTT.

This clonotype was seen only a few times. Written as DNA, the CDR3 is TGCGCCAGCAGCCAAGACGGGGCGGATTCACCCCTCCACTTT. The encoded protein is CASSQDGADSPLHF. The chain couples TRBV4-3 to TRBJ1-6; weak D call: TRBD1 (5 bases). V lost 0 bases to trimming and J lost 8 bases, with 8 bases between them. The CDR3 is 14 residues long. Germline V gives CDR1 LGHNA, CDR2 YSLEER.

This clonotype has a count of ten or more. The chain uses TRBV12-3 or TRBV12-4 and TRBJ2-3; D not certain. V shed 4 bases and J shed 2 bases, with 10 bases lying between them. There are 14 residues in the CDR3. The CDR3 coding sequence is TGTGCCAGCAGTTACGGATCGCCCACAGATACGCAGTATTTT. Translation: CASSYGSPTDTQYF.

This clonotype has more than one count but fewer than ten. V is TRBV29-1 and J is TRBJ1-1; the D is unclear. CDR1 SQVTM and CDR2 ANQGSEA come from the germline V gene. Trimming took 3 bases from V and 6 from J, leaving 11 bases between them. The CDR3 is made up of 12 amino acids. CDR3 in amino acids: CSVDSWDAEAFF. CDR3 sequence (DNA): TGCAGCGTTGACTCGTGGGATGCTGAAGCTTTCTTT.